A selection of T cell receptor beta chains follows, all from one sample in a study of blood T cell repertoires in COVID-19. The repertoire was sequenced with immunoSEQ multiplex PCR; TCRdb's copy has only in-frame clones and lacks some. The data show 380,000 or so clones, around 87% seen once. The sample was PBMCs or T cells enriched from blood (not recorded which). The source of these receptors is a woman aged 30 to 39 with acute COVID-19. Both conserved end residues are part of each CDR3. A D gene is named only where the DNA matches it firmly. Size values are once, few and many counts, or a class for expanded clones, and some rows have none.

>TRBV15|-|TRBD2|TRBJ2-2
TGTGCCACCAGTGGTTCCCTAGCGGGGGGAAGGACCGGGGAGCTGTTTTTT
CATSGSLAGGRTGELFF
>TRBV5-6|-|-|TRBJ1-2
TGTGCCAGCAACGTGTGGGGGCCTAACTATGGCTACACCTTC
CASNVWGPNYGYTF
>TRBV6-5|-|TRBD1|TRBJ2-1
TGTGCCAGCAGCGAGGGGGCGTACAATGAGCAGTTCTTC
CASSEGAYNEQFF
>TRBV3-1/TRBV3-2|-|TRBD2|TRBJ2-5
TGTGCCAGCAGCCACGGGCCGGGGGGAGAGACCCAGTACTTC
CASSHGPGGETQYF
>TRBV29-1|-|TRBD1|TRBJ1-2
TGCAGCGTCGGACAGGGGGCCGATGGCTACACCTTC
CSVGQGADGYTF
>TRBV10-1|-|-|TRBJ2-2
TGCGCCAGCAGTGAACAGAACACCGGGGAGCTGTTTTTT
CASSEQNTGELFF
>TRBV6-4|once|-|TRBJ2-2
TGTGCCAGCAGTGTTCCCCGGACAGCCACCGGGGAGCTGTTTTTT
CASSVPRTATGELFF
>TRBV7-9|-|TRBD1|TRBJ1-1
TGTGCCAGCGACAGGGCTGGGAACACTGAAGCTTTCTTT
CASDRAGNTEAFF
>TRBV4-1|few|-|TRBJ1-4
TGCGCCAGCAGCCAGACGGGGGGCATCGGTGAAAAACTGTTTTTT
CASSQTGGIGEKLFF
>TRBV2|-|TRBD1|TRBJ2-1
TGTGCCAGCAGTGAAAGGGGGACAGGGGCTATTAGCTCCTACAATGAGCAGTTCTTC
CASSERGTGAISSYNEQFF
>TRBV5-1|once|-|TRBJ1-1
TGCGCCAGCAGCCCTCAGGGTGGGGGCATGAACACTGAAGCTTTCTTT
CASSPQGGGMNTEAFF
>TRBV7-8|-|TRBD1|TRBJ1-1
TGTGCCAGCAGCCCCAGCACCGGGACAGGGTATGAAGCTTTCTTT
CASSPSTGTGYEAFF
>TRBV9|once|-|TRBJ2-1
TGTGCCAGCAGCGACCACACACCCAGACGTCTGGAGGGGGGGCGACTGTACAATGAGCAGTTCTTC
CASSDHTPRRLEGGRLYNEQFF
>TRBV6-5|-|-|TRBJ1-6
TGTGCCACCCTGGGGACAAATTCACCCCTCCACTTT
CATLGTNSPLHF
>TRBV10-3|-|-|TRBJ2-3
TGTGCCATCAGTGAGGGGCCCAATTTATCAGATACGCAGTATTTT
CAISEGPNLSDTQYF
>TRBV6-5|-|TRBD2|TRBJ2-5
TGTGCCAGCAGTCCCGGGGGGGTGGAGACCCAGTACTTC
CASSPGGVETQYF
>TRBV9|-|TRBD1|TRBJ1-1
TGTGCCAGCAGCGTGGGACAGCCGAACACTGAAGCTTTCTTT
CASSVGQPNTEAFF
>TRBV9|-|TRBD1|TRBJ2-7
TGTGCCAGCAGCCCTTCACAGACAGGGCAATACTACGAGCAGTACTTC
CASSPSQTGQYYEQYF
>TRBV19|-|TRBD1|TRBJ1-6
TGTGCCAGTAGTCGGACAGGGGGCAATTCACCCCTCCACTTT
CASSRTGGNSPLHF
>TRBV30|-|-|TRBJ1-2
TGTGCCTGGACAGGGCGCGAGAGCTATGGCTACACCTTC
CAWTGRESYGYTF
>TRBV6-2/TRBV6-3|-|-|TRBJ2-1
TGTGCCAGCAGCCCCGGGTTCTACAATGAGCAGTTCTTC
CASSPGFYNEQFF
>TRBV30|-|TRBD1|TRBJ1-3
TGTGCCTGGAGTGCCGGGGACAGGGCAGCAAACACCATATATTTT
CAWSAGDRAANTIYF
>TRBV11-2|-|-|TRBJ2-6
TGTGCCAGCAGCCCCCCCAGGGCTGGGGCCAACGTCCTGACTTTC
CASSPPRAGANVLTF
>TRBV7-2|-|-|TRBJ2-5
TGTGCCAGCAGCAAATCCCGGGAGACCCAGTACTTC
CASSKSRETQYF
>TRBV21-1|-|-|TRBJ2-3
TGTGCCAGCAGCCTTGCCGGACTAGAACCGTCCGATACGCAGTATTTT
CASSLAGLEPSDTQYF